Each of the 17 T cell receptor beta chains below was sequenced from the same sample in a study of metastatic and nonmetastatic thyroid tumors. The entire patient cohort was treatment-naive prior to thyroid surgery. TCRdb reanalyzed the PCR reads via MiXCR. The sample contains about 92,000 clones, more than 12% of which appear only once. Sequencing was carried out using blood. Every receptor here comes from a female donor with papillary thyroid cancer or a benign thyroid nodule (not recorded which). Some clones in this sample may be carry-over from other donors' samples.

The chain employs TRBV3-1 and TRBJ2-1; D might be TRBD2 (5 bases). V was pared by 1 base and J by 7 bases, with 20 bases between. CDR1 and CDR2 (germline): LGHDT, YNNKEL (reference sequence). CDR3 size: 17 residues. The CDR3 reads CASSQGQGWAGGNEQFF. The CDR3 nucleotides read TGTGCCAGCAGCCAAGGCCAAGGTTGGGCCGGCGGGAATGAGCAGTTCTTC.

This clone was seen many times. The V call is TRBV28, the J call TRBJ2-1; 11 positions match TRBD2. This CDR3 has 18 amino acids. V gave up 4 bases and J gave up 0 bases; unmatched junction bases: 8. CDR1 is MDHEN, CDR2 SYDVKM, per germline. Written as DNA, the CDR3 is TGTGCCAGCAGTTCGAGTCACCTAGCGGGGGGCTCCTACAATGAGCAGTTCTTC. Residues: CASSSSHLAGGSYNEQFF.

This clone was seen repeatedly, ten times or more. This rearrangement joins TRBV19 to TRBJ2-3, with D perhaps TRBD1 (6 bases). V shed 4 bases and J shed 4 bases, with 9 bases lying between them. The CDR3 consists of 13 residues. Germline loops: CDR1 LNHDA, CDR2 SQIVND (reference sequence). The CDR3 is CASSTPGADTQYF. The DNA of the CDR3 is TGTGCCAGTAGTACGCCAGGGGCAGATACGCAGTATTTT.

Many counts were recorded for this clone. The V gene is TRBV5-1, the J gene TRBJ1-4, with D uncertain. The germline gives CDR1 SGHRS, CDR2 YFSETQ. The CDR3 is 13 amino acids. Trimming shortened V by 0 bases and J by 7 bases, and 7 bases separated the two germline ends. CDR3 sequence: CASSLALSEKLFF. CDR3 sequence (DNA): TGCGCCAGCAGCTTGGCCTTGAGTGAAAAACTGTTTTTT.

This clone was recorded at least ten times. The rearrangement joins TRBV9 to TRBJ2-2; D is possibly TRBD2 (5 bases). This CDR3 is 15 amino acids long. The germline V gene encodes CDR1 SGDLS and CDR2 YYNGEE. The V end lost 2 bases, the J end lost 8 bases, and 16 bases lay between the germline ends. DNA for the CDR3: TGTGCCAGCAGCGTCACGACTGGGGAGTCGGGGGAGCTGTTTTTT. It encodes CASSVTTGESGELFF. Using reference TRBV9 and TRBJ2-2 for the parts outside the CDR3, the full variable domain is DSGVTQTPKHLITATGQRVTLRCSPRSGDLSVYWYQQSLDQGLQFLIQYYNGEERAKGNILERFSAQQFPDLHSELNLSSLELGDSALYFCASSVTTGESGELFFGEGSRLTVL.

In its sample, this clone was seen many times. The V and J genes are TRBV27 and TRBJ1-2; D is perhaps TRBD1 (5 bases). This CDR3 has 18 amino acids. V was shortened by 5 bases and J by 5 bases, with 27 bases between the two germline ends. Germline values: CDR1 MNHEY, CDR2 SMNVEV (reference sequence). CDR3 protein: CASSPHPDSPKWPYGYTF. CDR3 DNA: TGTGCCAGCAGTCCCCACCCCGACAGCCCTAAATGGCCTTATGGCTACACCTTC.

Concerning this clone: A much larger clone differs by one base, so this may be a read error. Here the CDR3 reads CASSHGFRDRPYNEQFF. In nucleotides, the CDR3 is TGTGCCAGCAGCCACGGTTTCCGGGACAGGCCGTACAATGAGCAGTTCTTC. The chain recombines TRBV11-1 with TRBJ2-1; 8 nucleotides line up with TRBD1. The CDR3 is 17 residues long. Germline V gives CDR1 SGHAT, CDR2 FQDESV (reference sequence). V was pared by 5 bases and J by 4 bases, with 13 bases of the junction left unmatched.

Many counts were recorded for this clone. The V gene is TRBV6-1, the J gene TRBJ2-7; either TRBD1 or TRBD2 may supply D (7 bases each). V lost 5 bases to trimming and J lost 4 bases, with 18 bases between them. The CDR3 runs to 15 residues. CDR1 and CDR2 from the germline V gene are MNHNS and SASEGT. The CDR3 DNA follows: TGTGCCAGCAGTAGAGGGGGCGCGGGAGAATACGAGCAGTACTTC. It translates to CASSRGGAGEYEQYF.

In its sample, this clone was seen many times. This rearrangement joins TRBV30 to TRBJ1-1; D remains unclear. Germline values: CDR1 GTSNPN, CDR2 SVGIG (reference sequence). Trimming pared 4 bases from V and 9 bases from J, leaving 12 bases between. The CDR3 is made up of 11 amino acids. CDR3 DNA sequence: TGTGCCTGGACCCCTACAGAGCAAGCTTTCTTT. It specifies CAWTPTEQAFF.

There are many counts of this clone. The V and J genes are TRBV7-3 and TRBJ2-3; D call uncertain. Trimming took 4 bases from V and 6 from J, leaving 23 bases between them. Per germline, CDR1 SGHTA and CDR2 FQGTGA. The CDR3 runs 17 residues. CDR3 residues: CASSSGTRPPGVDTQYF. The CDR3 region has the DNA TGTGCCAGCAGCTCCGGAACGAGGCCTCCTGGGGTGGATACGCAGTATTTT.

Turning to this clone: A clone one base away is much larger, so this may be a read error. V usage is TRBV4-2 and J usage is TRBJ2-1; 10 bases fit TRBD2. Germline CDR1 LGHNA, CDR2 YNFKEQ. Trimming cost V 4 bases and J 5 bases; bases outside gene matches: 5. The CDR3 loop spans 15 amino acids. The CDR3 DNA is TGTGCCAGCAGCCGCGGGACTAGCGCGGACAATGAGCAGTTCTTC. The encoded protein is CASSRGTSADNEQFF.

A single count supports this clone. A much larger clone differs by one base, so this may be a read error. This chain connects TRBV7-8 to TRBJ2-5; TRBD2 matches at 7 bases. The CDR3 totals 16 residues. Germline V CDR1 and CDR2: SGHVS, FQNEAQ. The CDR3 DNA sequence: TGTGCCAGCATCTTAGTTCCGGGGAGGGGTCAAGAGACCCAGTACTTC. Its protein product is CASILVPGRGQETQYF.

This clone was counted ten times or more. The chain couples TRBV5-5 to TRBJ2-7; 8 bases align to TRBD1. V gave up 3 bases and J gave up 4 bases; unmatched junction bases: 6. Per germline, CDR1 SGHKS and CDR2 YYEKEE (reference sequence). The CDR3 loop spans 14 amino acids. This chain's CDR3 is CASSSDRGFYEQYF. The CDR3 nucleotides are TGTGCCAGCAGCTCCGACAGGGGTTTTTACGAGCAGTACTTC.

This clone was recorded at least ten times. The genes are TRBV10-3 and TRBJ2-7; TRBD1 agrees at 10 bases. Losses at the gene ends were 8 bases for V and 6 bases for J; bases not matched to a gene: 10. CDR3 size: 14 residues. Per germline, CDR1 ENHRY and CDR2 SYGVKD. The CDR3 loop reads CAIGQGVQGGEQYF. As DNA, the CDR3 is TGTGCCATCGGACAGGGGGTCCAGGGGGGCGAGCAGTACTTC.

This clone was seen a few times. This may be a read error, as it is one base from a much larger clone. The chain links TRBV27 to TRBJ2-2; D unclear. Per germline, CDR1 MNHEY and CDR2 SMNVEV (reference sequence). Trimming took 7 bases from V and 7 from J, leaving 13 bases between them. This CDR3 is 13 amino acids long. CDR3 protein: CASIFSANGELFF. Here the CDR3 DNA reads TGTGCCAGCATTTTCAGCGCGAACGGGGAGCTGTTTTTT.

In its sample, this clone was seen many times. One base away lies a much larger clone, so this may be a sequencing read error. The chain employs TRBV11-2 and TRBJ2-5; D unresolved. This CDR3 is 11 amino acids long. Germline V gene lookup returns CDR1 SGHAT and CDR2 FQNNGV. Between the trimmed V and J ends, which lost 1 base and 7 bases, there was a span of 4 bases. CDR3 DNA sequence: TGTGCCAGCAGCTTAGGGGGGACCCAGTACTTC. It translates to CASSLGGTQYF. Based on the CDR3 plus reference TRBV11-2 and TRBJ2-5, the full variable domain is EAGVAQSPRYKIIEKRQSVAFWCNPISGHATLYWYQQILGQGPKLLIQFQNNGVVDDSQLPKDRFSAERLKGVDSTLKIQPAKLEDSAVYLCASSLGGTQYFGPGTRLLVL.

In its sample, this clone was seen many times. The CDR3 coding sequence is TGTGCCAGCAGCGCTAGCTATCGACAGCTCCAGGGGGGTGGCTACACCTTC. Its translation is CASSASYRQLQGGGYTF. This sequence joins TRBV9 and TRBJ1-2; 7 positions match TRBD1. CDR1 and CDR2 (germline): SGDLS, YYNGEE. V shed 3 bases and J 7 bases; nucleotides not matched to a gene: 18. The CDR3 loop spans 17 amino acids.